These 24 T cell receptor beta chains came from one sample sequenced in a study of T-cell memory formation after mild COVID-19. In TCRdb, the 5' RACE reads were re-called with MiXCR into one record per CDR3 protein. The sample records about 240,000 distinct CDR3 sequences, roughly a tenth being singletons. Sequenced: PBMCs or a T cell subset sorted from them (not recorded which). Receptors were obtained from a man between 18 and 35 years old who had mild COVID-19 (a few samples of this study predate the infection). Cell type and time point are not known.

CDR3 protein: CASGRATQETQYF. The CDR3 DNA reads TGTGCCAGCGGCCGGGCCACTCAAGAGACCCAGTACTTC. This rearrangement joins TRBV2 to TRBJ2-5; D uncertain. Germline loops: CDR1 SNHLY, CDR2 FYNNEI. CDR3 length: 13 residues. Deletions cut 8 bases from V and 2 bases from J, with 12 bases between.

This clonotype was counted at least ten times. V and J are TRBV5-1 and TRBJ1-1; D gene ambiguous. Germline V lookup: CDR1 SGHRS, CDR2 YFSETQ. CDR3 size: 15 residues. Trimming shortened V by 0 bases and J by 7 bases, and 16 bases separated the two germline ends. Here the CDR3 reads CASSLAGPPLNEAFF. The CDR3 DNA reads TGCGCCAGCAGCTTGGCCGGACCCCCCCTTAATGAAGCTTTCTTT.

This clonotype occurred a few times. The chain has TRBV5-1 and TRBJ2-5, with 7 bases matching TRBD2. The germline gives CDR1 SGHRS, CDR2 YFSETQ. The CDR3 contains 15 residues. Unmatched junction bases numbered 11, after V lost 4 bases and J lost 5 bases. The CDR3 loop reads CASSGTTSRAETQYF. CDR3 coding DNA: TGCGCCAGCAGCGGCACGACTAGCAGGGCGGAGACCCAGTACTTC.

The chain employs TRBV6-2 or TRBV6-3 and TRBJ2-7, with TRBD1 matching 10 bases. CDR3 length: 14 residues. The germline gives CDR1 MNHEY, CDR2 SVGEGT. Unmatched junction bases numbered 2, after V lost 6 bases and J lost 0 bases. The chain's CDR3 is CASSWTGGSYEQYF. The CDR3 DNA follows: TGTGCCAGCAGCTGGACAGGGGGCTCCTACGAGCAGTACTTC.

This clonotype was counted only a few times. DNA of the CDR3: TGTGCCAGCAGTTACCCCCCGGGGGGGCGGGACGACACTGAAGCTTTCTTT. Translation gives CASSYPPGGRDDTEAFF. V and J are TRBV6-2 or TRBV6-3 and TRBJ1-1, with D possibly being TRBD1 (6 bases). The CDR3 totals 17 residues. V was cut by 2 bases and J by 3 bases, with 19 bases left in between. The germline V gene encodes CDR1 MNHEY and CDR2 SVGEGT.

The chain couples TRBV3-1 to TRBJ1-6, with unresolved D. From germline, CDR1 is LGHDT and CDR2 YNNKEL (reference sequence). V lost 3 bases and J 8 bases, leaving 5 bases between the germline ends. CDR3 length: 12 residues. CDR3 in DNA: TGTGCCAGCAGCCACTGGGATTCACCCCTCCACTTT. Translating it yields CASSHWDSPLHF. Drawing the rest from reference TRBV3-1 and TRBJ1-6, the complete variable domain is DTAVSQTPKYLVTQMGNDKSIKCEQNLGHDTMYWYKQDSKKFLKIMFSYNNKELIINETVPNRFSPKSPDKAHLNLHINSLELGDSAVYFCASSHWDSPLHFGNGTRLTVT.

This clonotype turned up a few times. The chain joins TRBV27 to TRBJ1-5; no definite D call. Germline V lookup: CDR1 MNHEY, CDR2 SMNVEV (reference sequence). V gave up 5 bases and J gave up 12 bases, with 17 bases separating them. The length of the CDR3 is 13 residues. The CDR3 bases are TGTGCCAGCAGTCCAACAAGGACCAGCCTCCAGCATTTT. Its translation: CASSPTRTSLQHF.

This clonotype has a handful of counts. The chain joins TRBV7-2 to TRBJ1-1; no definite D call. The ends were cut back, 4 bases at V and 2 bases at J, with 14 bases in the middle. The CDR3 is 15 amino acids. The germline V gene has CDR1 SGHTA and CDR2 FQGNSA. The CDR3 loop reads CASSSRVAINTEAFF. The CDR3 DNA reads as TGTGCCAGCAGCTCAAGGGTAGCTATCAACACTGAAGCTTTCTTT.

The rearrangement joins TRBV27 to TRBJ2-5, with D unclear. The V gene lost 3 bases and the J gene lost 4 bases, with 9 bases spanning the gap. Germline V lookup: CDR1 MNHEY, CDR2 SMNVEV (reference sequence). The CDR3 runs to 13 residues. Here the CDR3 reads CASSFRSRETQYF. The CDR3 bases are TGTGCCAGCAGTTTCAGGTCCCGAGAGACCCAGTACTTC.

The chain couples TRBV6-1 to TRBJ1-2; the match to TRBD1 covers 10 bases. CDR3 length: 15 residues. Unmatched junction bases numbered 7, after V lost 5 bases and J lost 4 bases. The V gene's germline CDR1 is MNHNS and CDR2 SASEGT. The CDR3 reads CASSLPGQGSYGYTF. Here the CDR3 DNA reads TGTGCCAGCAGTCTACCGGGACAGGGGTCCTATGGCTACACCTTC.

This clonotype was detected a few times. The gene calls are TRBV7-3 and TRBJ2-2, with 8 nucleotides matching TRBD1. V lost 5 bases, J lost 2 bases, and 10 bases stayed unmatched. CDR3 length: 17 amino acids. Looked up from germline, CDR1 is SGHTA and CDR2 is FQGTGA. The CDR3 DNA reads TGTGCCAGCAGCCAACATCCGGGACAGGATAACACCGGGGAGCTGTTTTTT. Translation gives CASSQHPGQDNTGELFF.

The rearrangement uses TRBV24-1 and TRBJ1-2; the D is unclear. CDR1 is KGHDR, CDR2 SFDVKD, per germline. V lost 3 bases and J lost 4, with 11 bases in between. The CDR3 extends over 14 amino acids. DNA of the CDR3: TGTGCCACCAGTGATACGTCGACGGCCTATGGCTACACCTTC. Translated: CATSDTSTAYGYTF.

This clonotype came up once. The chain uses TRBV12-3 or TRBV12-4 and TRBJ2-3, with no clear D. V was pared by 5 bases and J by 6 bases, with 12 bases between. CDR3 length equals 13 residues. Here the CDR3 reads CASSVDKADTQYF. Here the CDR3 DNA reads TGTGCCAGCAGTGTGGATAAAGCGGATACGCAGTATTTT.

This clonotype showed up just a few times. This chain links TRBV14 with TRBJ2-1, with D possibly TRBD1 on 5 matching bases. V was pared by 1 base and J by 5 bases, with 15 bases between. Germline-derived CDR1 and CDR2 are SGHDN and FVKESK. The CDR3 is made up of 16 amino acids. CDR3 amino acids: CASSQVQGVWNNEQFF. The CDR3 coding sequence is TGTGCCAGCAGCCAAGTTCAAGGGGTGTGGAACAATGAGCAGTTCTTC.

This clonotype has a handful of counts. The V gene is TRBV12-3 or TRBV12-4, the J gene TRBJ2-1; 10 bases map to TRBD2. V gave up 3 bases and J gave up 10 bases; unmatched junction bases: 9. The CDR3 is made up of 15 amino acids. CDR3 bases: TGTGCCAGCAGTTTTTCCGGGACTAGCGCAGGGGAGCAGTTCTTC. The encoded protein is CASSFSGTSAGEQFF.

This clonotype occurred many times. This sequence joins TRBV6-6 and TRBJ2-5, with D possibly being TRBD2 (5 bases). This CDR3 spans 13 amino acids. The V and J ends lost 7 bases and 2 bases respectively, with 11 bases between them. Germline lookup yields CDR1 MNHNY and CDR2 SVGAGI (reference sequence). In DNA, the CDR3 is TGTGCCAGCACCGGGAACGTACAAGAGACCCAGTACTTC. It specifies CASTGNVQETQYF.

This clonotype has a handful of counts. The chain couples TRBV20-1 to TRBJ2-5, with TRBD2 matching 13 bases. Germline loops: CDR1 DFQATT, CDR2 SNEGSKA (reference sequence). The CDR3 has 16 residues. V shed 5 bases, J shed 5 bases, and the junction held 11 bases outside the gene matches. CDR3 DNA: TGCAGTGCTGTACTAGCGGGGGGGCCGCTTAGGGAGACCCAGTACTTC. Protein product: CSAVLAGGPLRETQYF.

This clonotype was counted between two and nine times. The rearrangement joins TRBV15 to TRBJ2-7; D is ambiguous. The CDR3 runs 12 residues. Trimming cost V 0 bases and J 5 bases, with 5 bases left between them. In germline, CDR1 is LNHNV, CDR2 YYDKDF (reference sequence). The CDR3 loop reads CATSRDGDEQYF. The DNA for the CDR3 is TGTGCCACCAGCAGAGATGGGGACGAGCAGTACTTC.

This clonotype occurred many times. The chain combines TRBV7-2 with TRBJ2-3, with D perhaps assigned TRBD1 or TRBD2 (6 bases each). CDR1 and CDR2 (germline): SGHTA, FQGNSA. The CDR3 contains 16 residues. V was trimmed by 1 base and J by 6 bases, leaving 17 bases between them. The CDR3 spells CASSLVRALGGDTQYF. CDR3 coding DNA: TGTGCCAGCAGCTTAGTAAGGGCGCTAGGGGGGGATACGCAGTATTTT.

This chain links TRBV5-5 with TRBJ2-5; no clear D gene. CDR1 SGHKS and CDR2 YYEKEE come from the germline V gene (reference sequence). The CDR3 totals 15 residues. V gave up 4 bases and J gave up 4 bases, with 17 bases separating them. The DNA for the CDR3 is TGTGCCAGCAGCCCTCCCCCCGACGGAGTAGAGACCCAGTACTTC. It specifies CASSPPPDGVETQYF.

The V gene is TRBV7-3, the J gene TRBJ1-5; possible D gene TRBD1, 6 bases. CDR3 length: 17 amino acids. CDR1 is SGHTA and CDR2 is FQGTGA in the germline V gene. Between the trimmed V and J ends, which lost 6 bases and 0 bases, there was a span of 18 bases. The CDR3 sequence: CASSDCGGGYSNQPQHF. The CDR3 nucleotides are TGTGCCAGCAGTGATTGCGGCGGGGGCTATAGCAATCAGCCCCAGCATTTT.

This chain uses TRBV4-2 with TRBJ2-7, with 8 positions matching TRBD2. J was trimmed by 4 bases and V by 0 bases; bases with no gene match: 8. In germline, CDR1 is LGHNA, CDR2 YNFKEQ. CDR3 length equals 16 residues. The CDR3 sequence is CASSQDLTSGAYEQYF. The CDR3 DNA follows: TGTGCCAGCAGCCAAGATTTAACTAGCGGAGCTTACGAGCAGTACTTC.

V and J are TRBV4-1 and TRBJ2-5; no reliable D call. CDR1 and CDR2 from the germline V gene are MGHRA and YSYEKL. Trimming removed 1 base from V and 5 bases from J, with 8 bases in between. The CDR3 covers 13 residues. CDR3 nucleotides: TGCGCCAGCAGCCAAGCTCTACTGGAGACCCAGTACTTC. Its translation is CASSQALLETQYF.

This clonotype was seen more than once but under ten times. The chain uses TRBV7-2 and TRBJ2-3; 7 nucleotides agree with TRBD2. The V and J ends lost 2 bases and 6 bases, in that order; junction bases with no gene match: 11. The CDR3 covers 16 residues. Germline V CDR1 and CDR2: SGHTA, FQGNSA. The CDR3 bases are TGTGCCAGCAGCTTACCAGGTTCGGCGGGGGTGGATACGCAGTATTTT. Translation: CASSLPGSAGVDTQYF.